A single sample is the source of the 16 T cell receptor beta chains below, sequenced in a study of cytomegalovirus exposure and HLA in healthy donors. PCR primers comprised 60 Vbeta and 13 Jbeta primers. Assay: immunoSEQ multiplex PCR; the TCRdb copy retains only in-frame clones and omits some. This repertoire shows approximately 120,000 clones, over 60% found once; its top ten account for 4.5% to 5%. Sequenced input: PBMCs. Receptor source: a man between 60 and 70 years old in good health and CMV-seropositive.

The chain is built from TRBV6-1 and TRBJ1-4, with D perhaps matching TRBD1 (6 bases). The V gene's germline CDR1 is MNHNS and CDR2 SASEGT. The CDR3 runs to 14 residues. V shed 5 bases and J shed 8 bases, with 15 bases lying between them. The CDR3 protein is CASSIDGGQEKLFF. Here the CDR3 DNA reads TGTGCCAGCAGTATCGACGGGGGGCAGGAAAAACTGTTTTTT.

This rearrangement joins TRBV28 to TRBJ2-7; 13 nucleotides agree with TRBD2. V trimming: 7 bases; J trimming: 6 bases; junction bases outside the gene matches: 6. The germline V gene encodes CDR1 MDHEN and CDR2 SYDVKM. This CDR3 spans 14 amino acids. The CDR3 region is CASTPGTSGVEQYF. Here the CDR3 DNA reads TGTGCCAGCACCCCCGGGACTAGCGGGGTCGAGCAGTACTTC.

The genes are TRBV6-5 and TRBJ1-1; TRBD1 agrees at 11 bases. The CDR3 runs 11 residues. In germline, CDR1 is MNHEY, CDR2 SVGAGI. The trim removed 6 bases at V and 10 bases at J, leaving 1 base unmatched. CDR3 DNA: TGTGCCAGCAGGGGACAGGGGGTAGCTTTCTTT. This translates into CASRGQGVAFF.

The chain has TRBV30 and TRBJ1-1; D is unresolved. CDR1 and CDR2 from the germline V gene are GTSNPN and SVGIG (reference sequence). Trimming pared 5 bases from V and 5 bases from J, leaving 12 bases between. CDR3 size: 12 residues. Here the CDR3 DNA reads TGTGCCTGGTGGCGGCGGGAGACTGAAGCTTTCTTT. Its translation is CAWWRRETEAFF.

For the CDR3, the DNA is TGTGCCAGCAGCTCCGGGACAGGGGGTGAGACCCAGTACTTC. Encoded protein: CASSSGTGGETQYF. This chain links TRBV5-6 with TRBJ2-5; 11 bases fit TRBD1. Unmatched junction bases numbered 3, after V lost 3 bases and J lost 5 bases. The CDR3 length is 14 residues. The germline CDR1 and CDR2 sequences are SGHDT and YYEEEE. Supplemented by reference TRBV5-6 and TRBJ2-5, the full variable domain reads DAGVTQSPTHLIKTRGQQVTLRCSPKSGHDTVSWYQQALGQGPQFIFQYYEEEERQRGNFPDRFSGHQFPNYSSELNVNALLLGDSALYLCASSSGTGGETQYFGPGTRLLVL.

This chain connects TRBV27 to TRBJ1-1; D unclear. Germline CDR1 reads MNHEY; CDR2 reads SMNVEV (reference sequence). This CDR3 is built from 14 residues. Trimming shortened V by 2 bases and J by 2 bases, and 9 bases separated the two germline ends. The CDR3 region has the DNA TGTGCCAGCAGTTTACAGAGGTCCAACACTGAAGCTTTCTTT. It is translated as CASSLQRSNTEAFF.

J is TRBJ1-4 and V is TRBV7-9, with 10 bases matching TRBD1. Germline V gene lookup returns CDR1 SEHNR and CDR2 FQNEAQ (reference sequence). The V segment lost 3 bases and the J segment 4 bases; nucleotides outside the gene matches: 11. The CDR3 is 18 residues long. The CDR3 is CASSFKGTGVSNNEKLFF. CDR3 nucleotides: TGTGCCAGCAGCTTTAAGGGGACAGGGGTCTCTAATAATGAAAAACTGTTTTTT.

The V call is TRBV16, the J call TRBJ1-6; TRBD1 is a possible D gene (5 bases). From germline, CDR1 is KGHSY and CDR2 FQNENV. This CDR3 spans 16 amino acids. The V gene lost 4 bases and the J gene lost 9 bases, with 19 bases spanning the gap. For the CDR3, the DNA is TGTGCCAGCAGCCCAAGGGTACAAGGGGTGGGTTCACCCCTCCACTTT. Its translation is CASSPRVQGVGSPLHF.

This clone occurred a few times. The chain's CDR3 is CASGRSGGLNNEQFF. In DNA, the CDR3 is TGTGCCAGCGGCCGCTCAGGGGGCCTGAACAATGAGCAGTTCTTC. The J gene is TRBJ2-1, the V gene TRBV6-5; 8 bases align to TRBD1. V shed 8 bases and J 5 bases; nucleotides not matched to a gene: 11. Germline CDR1 reads MNHEY; CDR2 reads SVGAGI. CDR3 length equals 15 residues.

The CDR3, as DNA: TGTGCCAGTACTGGACAGGCGACGAGCTATGGCTACACCTTC. This translates into CASTGQATSYGYTF. This chain links TRBV6-6 with TRBJ1-2; TRBD1 matches 7 bases. The CDR3 is 14 residues long. Trimming took 9 bases from V and 4 from J; bases not matched to a gene: 11. Germline loops: CDR1 MNHNY, CDR2 SVGAGI (reference sequence).

This sequence joins TRBV11-2 and TRBJ2-5; unclear D gene. Germline CDR1 is SGHAT and CDR2 is FQNNGV. Trimming shortened V by 4 bases and J by 6 bases, and 6 bases separated the two germline ends. This CDR3 is built from 11 residues. CDR3: CASSSPQTQYF. Here the CDR3 DNA reads TGTGCCAGCAGCTCCCCTCAGACCCAGTACTTC.

CDR3 amino acids: CSVVTSGGATPYNEQFF. The CDR3 DNA is TGCAGCGTTGTAACTAGCGGGGGGGCCACCCCCTACAATGAGCAGTTCTTC. The chain links TRBV29-1 to TRBJ2-1; 13 nucleotides agree with TRBD2. Trimming cost V 4 bases and J 2 bases; bases outside gene matches: 8. Germline lookup yields CDR1 SQVTM and CDR2 ANQGSEA. CDR3 length equals 17 residues.

Points on this clone: One end of the junction fails to match germline, which may point to a read error. V and J are TRBV14 and TRBJ2-7; no definite D call. Germline V gene lookup returns CDR1 SGHDN and CDR2 FVKESK. The length of the CDR3 is 10 residues. The CDR3 nucleotides are TGCGCGGAGATCTCCTACGAGCAGTACTTC. Translation gives CAEISYEQYF.

The chain couples TRBV6-1 to TRBJ1-1, with D possibly TRBD1 on 6 matching bases. The V and J ends lost 4 bases and 0 bases respectively, with 12 bases between them. Germline CDR1 is MNHNS and CDR2 is SASEGT. This CDR3 has 15 residues. The CDR3 sequence: CASSVTGSLNTEAFF. The CDR3 DNA sequence: TGTGCCAGCAGTGTTACAGGGTCTTTGAACACTGAAGCTTTCTTT.

The chain employs TRBV28 and TRBJ2-3; D is ambiguous. This CDR3 region has 13 residues. In germline, CDR1 is MDHEN, CDR2 SYDVKM. Trimming took 3 bases from V and 5 from J, leaving 9 bases between them. The CDR3 DNA reads as TGTGCCAGCAGTTTCTCGAAGAGAGATACGCAGTATTTT. This gives the protein CASSFSKRDTQYF.

Regarding this clone: At one boundary the junction diverges from the germline segment, which might be a read error. This specimen includes other DNA sequences encoding the same CDR3. The CDR3, as DNA: TGCGCCAGCAGCCACCTCCGTCGAGACAGGGAGCAGTACTTC. Protein sequence: CASSHLRRDREQYF. The chain is built from TRBV11-2 and TRBJ2-7; D perhaps matches TRBD1 (6 bases). The germline V gene encodes CDR1 SGHAT and CDR2 FQNNGV. The CDR3 length is 14 residues.